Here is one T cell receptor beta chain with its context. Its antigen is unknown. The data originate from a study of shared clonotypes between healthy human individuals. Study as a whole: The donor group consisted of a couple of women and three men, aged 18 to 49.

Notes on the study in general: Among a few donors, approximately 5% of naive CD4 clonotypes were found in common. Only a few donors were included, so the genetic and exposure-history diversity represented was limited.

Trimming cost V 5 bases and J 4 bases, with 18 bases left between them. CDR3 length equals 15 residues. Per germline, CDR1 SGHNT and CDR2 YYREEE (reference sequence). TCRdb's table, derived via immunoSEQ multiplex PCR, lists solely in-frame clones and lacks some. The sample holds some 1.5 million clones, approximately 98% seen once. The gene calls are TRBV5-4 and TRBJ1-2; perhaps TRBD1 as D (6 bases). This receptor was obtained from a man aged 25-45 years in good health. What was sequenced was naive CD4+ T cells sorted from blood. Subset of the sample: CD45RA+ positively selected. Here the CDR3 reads CASRETGTKSYGYTF. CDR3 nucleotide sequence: TGTGCCAGCAGGGAGACCGGGACAAAGAGCTATGGCTACACCTTC.